The 2 T cell receptor beta chains in this list originate from one sample, sequenced in a study of Graves' ophthalmopathy and Graves' hyperthyroidism. RNA transcripts provided the template for amplifying TCR beta CDR3 regions. The authors performed first-round RT-PCR with HTBI primers and then a second-round multiplex PCR. MiXCR, applied by TCRdb to the multiplex PCR reads, yields one record per CDR3 protein. The table has approximately 1.2 million distinct CDR3 sequences, 36% seen once; the top ten hold 11%. The sample comprised peripheral blood or thyroid tissue (not recorded which). The receptors derive from an adult man with Graves' hyperthyroidism.

This clonotype was picked up many times. The rearrangement uses TRBV6-5 and TRBJ1-2; D is undetermined. The CDR3 loop spans 15 amino acids. Germline CDR1 and CDR2: MNHEY and SVGAGI. Deletions cut 6 bases from V and 0 bases from J, with 14 bases between. This chain's CDR3 is CASSPRPETNYGYTF. CDR3 in DNA: TGTGCCAGCAGCCCCCGACCGGAGACTAACTATGGCTACACCTTC.

This clonotype was counted ten times or more. J is TRBJ2-5 and V is TRBV7-6, with D possibly TRBD1 on 5 matching bases. Deletions cut 3 bases from V and 6 bases from J, with 8 bases between. The CDR3 consists of 12 residues. CDR1 and CDR2 (germline): SGHVS, FNYEAQ. CDR3: CASSFQGKTQYF. CDR3 coding DNA: TGTGCCAGCAGCTTCCAGGGAAAGACCCAGTACTTC.